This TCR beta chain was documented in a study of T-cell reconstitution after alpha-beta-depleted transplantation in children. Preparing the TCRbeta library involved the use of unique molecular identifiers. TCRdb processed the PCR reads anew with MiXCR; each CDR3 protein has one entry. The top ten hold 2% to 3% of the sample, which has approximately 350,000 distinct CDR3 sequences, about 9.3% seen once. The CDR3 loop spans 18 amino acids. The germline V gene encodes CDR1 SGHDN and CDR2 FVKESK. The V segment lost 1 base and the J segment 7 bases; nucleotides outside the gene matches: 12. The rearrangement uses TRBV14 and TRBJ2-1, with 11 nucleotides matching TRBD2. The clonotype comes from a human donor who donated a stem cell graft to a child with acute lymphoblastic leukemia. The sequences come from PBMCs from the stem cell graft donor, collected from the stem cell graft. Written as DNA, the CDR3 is TGTGCCAGCAGCCAAGGTTGGGGAACTAGCGGGAGAGGGAATGAGCAGTTCTTC. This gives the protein CASSQGWGTSGRGNEQFF.